The clone carrying this T cell receptor (beta chain) came up a few times. CDR1 LGHNA and CDR2 YNFKEQ come from the germline V gene. V gave up 4 bases and J gave up 1 base, with 7 bases separating them. The CDR3 sequence is 13 residues long. Time point reported: pre-sensitization, week 0. The sample's treatment: therapeutic diphenylcyclopropenone sensitization with weekly scalp DPC. It was from unfractionated whole blood that total RNA was extracted. Library preparation tagged each individual cDNA molecule with a unique molecular identifier. Per the authors' pipeline: The median was about 100,000 TCRs per sample, ranging roughly 20,000 to 750,000. MiXCR, applied by TCRdb to the RACE reads, yields one record per CDR3 protein. The authors' filters were not applied to this entry. Of a few hundred thousand distinct CDR3 sequences listed, around 5% are singletons. This sample is drawn from a study of human T cells and chemical hapten exposure. In the study overall: How much TCR each sample yielded varied, mostly because pooled library volumes differed slightly.

V is TRBV4-2 and J is TRBJ1-2; perhaps TRBD1 as D (5 bases). This receptor was obtained from a woman younger than 35 with alopecia areata. Some clones in this sample may be carry-over from other donors' samples. Specimen: whole blood, collected in connection with sensitization to the hapten diphenylcyclopropenone (DPC). CDR3 protein: CASSPTDNYGYTF. CDR3 sequence (DNA): TGTGCCAGCAGCCCGACAGATAACTATGGCTACACCTTC.